This is a list of T cell receptor beta chains from one sample in a study of human T cells and chemical hapten exposure. Each CDR3 protein is one row after TCRdb ran MiXCR on the RACE reads. The repertoire holds about 49,000 distinct CDR3 sequences, 9% to 9.5% seen once, with around 4.5% in the top ten. This specimen was whole blood, taken in connection with sensitization to the hapten diphenylcyclopropenone (DPC). The receptors stem from a woman aged 45-59 years with alopecia areata. Some clones in this sample may be carry-over from other donors' samples. The CDR3 runs from the conserved cysteine through the conserved F or W. A D gene is named only where the DNA matches it firmly. Clone size is stated in some rows and not others, as once, few, many or a class when expanded.

TRBJ1-1,.,many,TRBV5-5,CASSLGVNTEAFF,TGTGCCAGCAGCTTGGGAGTAAACACTGAAGCTTTCTTT
TRBJ2-5,TRBD2,.,TRBV28,CASSPTSAYQETQYF,TGTGCCAGCAGTCCGACTAGCGCGTACCAAGAGACCCAGTACTTC
TRBJ1-1,.,few,TRBV5-1,CASSLGFGQTEAFF,TGCGCCAGCAGCTTGGGGTTTGGACAGACTGAAGCTTTCTTT
TRBJ1-5,.,few,TRBV20-1,CSANGGRNQHF,TGCAGTGCTAATGGTGGCAGGAACCAGCATTTT
TRBJ1-4,TRBD1,few,TRBV4-1,CASSQPDRAGEKLFF,TGCGCCAGCAGCCAACCTGACAGGGCTGGAGAAAAACTGTTTTTT
TRBJ2-1,TRBD2,many,TRBV20-1,CSADVSGRAVNEQFF,TGCAGTGCCGACGTCAGCGGGAGGGCCGTCAATGAGCAGTTCTTC
TRBJ2-3,TRBD2,many,TRBV9,CASSVPSPGTSGTDTQYF,TGTGCCAGCAGCGTCCCATCCCCCGGGACTAGCGGCACAGATACGCAGTATTTT
TRBJ2-7,TRBD1,many,TRBV27,CASSPGGAYEQYF,TGTGCCAGCAGTCCAGGGGGTGCCTACGAGCAGTACTTC
TRBJ1-2,.,many,TRBV20-1,CSASHPRANYGYTF,TGCAGTGCTAGTCATCCGAGAGCTAACTATGGCTACACCTTC
TRBJ1-1,.,many,TRBV2,CASKLTGQPITEAFF,TGTGCCAGCAAACTAACCGGACAGCCCATCACTGAAGCTTTCTTT
TRBJ2-3,.,many,TRBV24-1,CATSEPYSNTDTQYF,TGTGCCACCAGTGAGCCCTACTCGAACACAGATACGCAGTATTTT
TRBJ2-1,TRBD1,few,TRBV4-1,CASTPGQGANNEQFF,TGCGCCAGCACCCCGGGACAGGGGGCGAACAATGAGCAGTTCTTC
TRBJ2-2,TRBD2,many,TRBV7-2,CASSPLLAGDFGELFF,TGTGCCAGCAGCCCCCTACTAGCGGGAGATTTCGGGGAGCTGTTTTTT
TRBJ1-3,.,many,TRBV10-3,CAILVNSGNTIYF,TGTGCCATCTTGGTGAACTCTGGAAACACCATATATTTT
TRBJ2-5,TRBD2,many,TRBV12-3/TRBV12-4,CASSRRTSRETQYF,TGTGCCAGCAGCCGCCGGACTAGCCGGGAGACCCAGTACTTC
TRBJ1-5,.,.,TRBV29-1,CSVVVGRYSNQPQHF,TGCAGCGTTGTTGTCGGACGGTATAGCAATCAGCCCCAGCATTTT
TRBJ2-1,.,few,TRBV10-3,CATRDSPYNEQFF,TGTGCCACTCGGGACTCCCCGTACAATGAGCAGTTCTTC
TRBJ2-2,.,.,TRBV12-3/TRBV12-4,CASRPATGTTGELFF,TGTGCCAGCAGGCCCGCGACAGGGACTACCGGGGAGCTGTTTTTT